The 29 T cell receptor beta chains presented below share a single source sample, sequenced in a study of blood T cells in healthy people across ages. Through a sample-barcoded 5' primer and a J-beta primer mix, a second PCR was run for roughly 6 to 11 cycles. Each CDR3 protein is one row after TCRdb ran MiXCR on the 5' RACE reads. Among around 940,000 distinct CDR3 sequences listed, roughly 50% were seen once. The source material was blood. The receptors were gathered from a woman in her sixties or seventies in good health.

CDR3 coding DNA: TGCAGCGTTGGAAGGCAACTCCCCTACGAGCAGTACTTC. This encodes CSVGRQLPYEQYF. This chain uses TRBV29-1 with TRBJ2-7; no reliable D call. The CDR3 has 13 residues. V was shortened by 4 bases and J by 2 bases, with 12 bases between the two germline ends. Germline assignment: CDR1 SQVTM and CDR2 ANQGSEA.

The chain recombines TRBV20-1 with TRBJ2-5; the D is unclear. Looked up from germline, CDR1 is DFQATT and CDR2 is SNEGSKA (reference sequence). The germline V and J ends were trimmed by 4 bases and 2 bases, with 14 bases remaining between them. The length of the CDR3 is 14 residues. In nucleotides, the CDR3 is TGCAGTGCTATCGGATTCGGGTGGCAAGAGACCCAGTACTTC. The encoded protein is CSAIGFGWQETQYF.

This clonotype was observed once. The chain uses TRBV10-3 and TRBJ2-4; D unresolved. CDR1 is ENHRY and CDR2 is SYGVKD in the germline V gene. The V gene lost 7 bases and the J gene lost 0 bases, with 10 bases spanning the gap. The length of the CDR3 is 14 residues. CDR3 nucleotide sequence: TGTGCCATCATCCCCTGGATAGCCAAAAACATTCAGTACTTC. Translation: CAIIPWIAKNIQYF.

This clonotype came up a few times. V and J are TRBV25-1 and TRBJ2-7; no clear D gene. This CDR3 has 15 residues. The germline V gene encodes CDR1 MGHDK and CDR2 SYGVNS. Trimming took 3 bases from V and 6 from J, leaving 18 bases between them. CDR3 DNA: TGTGCCAGCAGTGAGGTAGCCCCCATAGGCGGCGAGCAGTACTTC. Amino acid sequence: CASSEVAPIGGEQYF.

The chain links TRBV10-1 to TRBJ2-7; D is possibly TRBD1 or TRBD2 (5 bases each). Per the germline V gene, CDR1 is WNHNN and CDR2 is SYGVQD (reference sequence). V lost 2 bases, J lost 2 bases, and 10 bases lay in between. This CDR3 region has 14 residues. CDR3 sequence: CASSERGAAYEQYF. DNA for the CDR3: TGCGCCAGCAGTGAGAGAGGGGCAGCCTACGAGCAGTACTTC.

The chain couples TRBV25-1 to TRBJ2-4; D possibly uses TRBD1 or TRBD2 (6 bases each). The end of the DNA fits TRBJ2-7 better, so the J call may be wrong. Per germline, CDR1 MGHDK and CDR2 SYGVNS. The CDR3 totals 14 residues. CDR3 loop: CASSEFGGIYEQYF. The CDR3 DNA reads TGTGCCAGCAGTGAATTCGGGGGCATCTACGAGCAGTACTTC.

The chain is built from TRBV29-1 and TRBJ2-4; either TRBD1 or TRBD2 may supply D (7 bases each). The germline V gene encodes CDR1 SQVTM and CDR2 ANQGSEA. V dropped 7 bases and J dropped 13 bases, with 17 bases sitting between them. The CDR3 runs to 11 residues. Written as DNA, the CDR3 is TGCAGCGGGTGGGAGGGACAGCTGCAGTACTTC. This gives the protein CSGWEGQLQYF.

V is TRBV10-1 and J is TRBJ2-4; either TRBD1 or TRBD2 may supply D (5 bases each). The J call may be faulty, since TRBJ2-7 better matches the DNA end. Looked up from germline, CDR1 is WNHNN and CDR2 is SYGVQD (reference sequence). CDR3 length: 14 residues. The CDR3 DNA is TGCGCCAGCAGTGAGGGGGGAGAGGCTCGCGAGCAGTACTTC. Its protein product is CASSEGGEAREQYF.

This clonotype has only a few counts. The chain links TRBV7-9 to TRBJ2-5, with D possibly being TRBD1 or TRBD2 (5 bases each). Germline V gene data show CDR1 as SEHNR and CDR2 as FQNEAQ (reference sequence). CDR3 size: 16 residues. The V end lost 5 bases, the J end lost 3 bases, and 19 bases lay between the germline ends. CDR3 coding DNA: TGTGCCAGCAGCCCGGAGGTCTGGGGCGCTGAAGAGACCCAGTACTTC. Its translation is CASSPEVWGAEETQYF.

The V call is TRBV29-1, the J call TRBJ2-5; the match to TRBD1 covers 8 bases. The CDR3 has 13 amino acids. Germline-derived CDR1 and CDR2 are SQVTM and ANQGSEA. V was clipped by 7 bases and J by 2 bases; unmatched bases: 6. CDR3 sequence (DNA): TGCAGCGCTGCGACAGGGGTTCAAGAGACCCAGTACTTC. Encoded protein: CSAATGVQETQYF. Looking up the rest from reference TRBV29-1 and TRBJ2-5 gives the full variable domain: SAVISQKPSRDICQRGTSLTIQCQVDSQVTMMFWYRQQPGQSLTLIATANQGSEATYESGFVIDKFPISRPNLTFSTLTVSNMSPEDSSIYLCSAATGVQETQYFGPGTRLLVL.

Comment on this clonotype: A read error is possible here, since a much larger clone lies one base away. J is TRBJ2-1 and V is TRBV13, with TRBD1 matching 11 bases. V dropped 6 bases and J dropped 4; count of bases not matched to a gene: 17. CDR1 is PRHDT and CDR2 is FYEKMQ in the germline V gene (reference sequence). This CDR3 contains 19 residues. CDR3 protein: CASSSTTGQGDLKYNEQFF. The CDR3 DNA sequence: TGTGCCAGCAGTTCCACCACGGGACAGGGGGATTTAAAATACAATGAGCAGTTCTTC.

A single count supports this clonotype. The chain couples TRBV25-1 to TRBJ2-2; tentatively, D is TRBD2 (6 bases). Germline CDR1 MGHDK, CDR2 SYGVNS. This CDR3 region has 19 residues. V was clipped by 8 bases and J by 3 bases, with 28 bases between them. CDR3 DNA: TGTGCCAGCCCATCCCGGGACTCAACCACCTCTCTCGACACCGGGGAGCTGTTTTTT. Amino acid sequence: CASPSRDSTTSLDTGELFF.

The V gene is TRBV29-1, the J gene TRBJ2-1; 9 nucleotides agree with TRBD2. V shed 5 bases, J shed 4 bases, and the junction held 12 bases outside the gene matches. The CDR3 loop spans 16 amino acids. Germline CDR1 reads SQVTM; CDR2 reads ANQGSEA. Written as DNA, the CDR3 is TGCAGCGTTAGAAGAGGCGGGAGGGCGTCATACAATGAGCAGTTCTTC. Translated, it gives CSVRRGGRASYNEQFF.

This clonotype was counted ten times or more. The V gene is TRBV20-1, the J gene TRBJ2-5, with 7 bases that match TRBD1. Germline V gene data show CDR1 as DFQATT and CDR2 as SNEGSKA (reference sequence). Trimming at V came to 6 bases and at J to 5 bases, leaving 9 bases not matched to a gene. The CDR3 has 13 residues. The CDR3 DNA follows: TGCAGTGCCCAGATGACAGGGAAGGAGACCCAGTACTTC. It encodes CSAQMTGKETQYF.

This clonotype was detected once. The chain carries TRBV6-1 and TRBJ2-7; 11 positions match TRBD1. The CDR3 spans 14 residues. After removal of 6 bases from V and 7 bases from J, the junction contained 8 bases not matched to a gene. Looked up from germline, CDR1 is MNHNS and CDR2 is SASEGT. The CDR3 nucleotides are TGTGCCAGCAGAGGGACAGGGGGGCTCGGGGAGCAGTACTTC. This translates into CASRGTGGLGEQYF.

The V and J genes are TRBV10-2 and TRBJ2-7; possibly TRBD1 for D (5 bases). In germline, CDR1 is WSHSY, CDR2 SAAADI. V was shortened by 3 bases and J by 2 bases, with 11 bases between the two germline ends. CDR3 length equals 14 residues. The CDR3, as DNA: TGCGCCAGCAGTGACCTTGACAGAGCCTACGAGCAGTACTTC. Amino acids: CASSDLDRAYEQYF.

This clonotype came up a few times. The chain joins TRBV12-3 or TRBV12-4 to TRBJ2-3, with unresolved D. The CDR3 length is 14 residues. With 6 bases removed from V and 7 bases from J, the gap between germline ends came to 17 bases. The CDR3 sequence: CASRAREDKNTQYF. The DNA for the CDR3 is TGTGCCAGCAGAGCCAGAGAGGATAAGAATACGCAGTATTTT.

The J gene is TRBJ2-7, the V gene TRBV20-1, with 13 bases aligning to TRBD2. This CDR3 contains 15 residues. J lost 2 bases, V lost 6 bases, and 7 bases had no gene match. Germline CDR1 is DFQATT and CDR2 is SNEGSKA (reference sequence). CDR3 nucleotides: TGCAGTGCCACACGTGGACTAGCGGGGGCCTACGAGCAGTACTTC. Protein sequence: CSATRGLAGAYEQYF.

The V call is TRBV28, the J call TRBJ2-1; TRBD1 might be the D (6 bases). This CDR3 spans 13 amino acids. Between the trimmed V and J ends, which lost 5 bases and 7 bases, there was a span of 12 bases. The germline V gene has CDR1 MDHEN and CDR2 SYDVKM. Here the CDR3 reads CASSRTAGNEQFF. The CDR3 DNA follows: TGTGCCAGCAGTCGGACAGCCGGGAATGAGCAGTTCTTC.

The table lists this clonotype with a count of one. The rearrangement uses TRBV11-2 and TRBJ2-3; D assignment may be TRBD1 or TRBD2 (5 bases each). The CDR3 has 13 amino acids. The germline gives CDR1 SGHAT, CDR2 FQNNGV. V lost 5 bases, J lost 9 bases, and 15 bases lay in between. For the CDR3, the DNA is TGTGCCAGCAGCCCCAATGGGGGTGACACGCAGTATTTT. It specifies CASSPNGGDTQYF.

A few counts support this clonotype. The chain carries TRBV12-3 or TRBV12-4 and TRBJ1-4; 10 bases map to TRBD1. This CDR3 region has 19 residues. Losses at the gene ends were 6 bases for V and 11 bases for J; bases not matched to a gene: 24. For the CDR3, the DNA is TGTGCCAGCAGCCCGACGATTTCGGTAACGGACAGGGGGATAGGGAAACTGTTTTTT. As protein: CASSPTISVTDRGIGKLFF.

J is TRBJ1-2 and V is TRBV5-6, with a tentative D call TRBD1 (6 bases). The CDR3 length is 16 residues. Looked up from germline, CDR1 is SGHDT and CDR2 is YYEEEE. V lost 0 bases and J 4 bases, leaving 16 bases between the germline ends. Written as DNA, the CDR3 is TGTGCCAGCAGCTTGGACCGGGACAAGGACCTCTATGGCTACACCTTC. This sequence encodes CASSLDRDKDLYGYTF.

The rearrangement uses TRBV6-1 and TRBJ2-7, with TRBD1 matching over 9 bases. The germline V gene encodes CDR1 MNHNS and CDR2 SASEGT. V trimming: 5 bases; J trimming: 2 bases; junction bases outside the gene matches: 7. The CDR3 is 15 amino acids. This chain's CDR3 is CASSSRQGGTYEQYF. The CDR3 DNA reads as TGTGCCAGCAGTTCCCGACAGGGGGGGACCTACGAGCAGTACTTC.

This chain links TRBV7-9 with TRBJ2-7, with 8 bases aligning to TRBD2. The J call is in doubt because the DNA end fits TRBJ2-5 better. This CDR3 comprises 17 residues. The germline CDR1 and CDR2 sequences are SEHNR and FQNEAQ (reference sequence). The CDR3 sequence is CASSYHRSGRFFETQYF. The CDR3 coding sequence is TGTGCCAGCAGCTACCACCGGAGCGGGAGATTCTTCGAGACCCAGTACTTC.

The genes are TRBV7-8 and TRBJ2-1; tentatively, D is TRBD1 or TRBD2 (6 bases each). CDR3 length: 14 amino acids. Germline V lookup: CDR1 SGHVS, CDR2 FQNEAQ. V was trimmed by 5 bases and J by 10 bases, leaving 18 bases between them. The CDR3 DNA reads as TGTGCCAGCAGCCCAACAGGGAGGAGATACGAGCAGTTCTTC. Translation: CASSPTGRRYEQFF.

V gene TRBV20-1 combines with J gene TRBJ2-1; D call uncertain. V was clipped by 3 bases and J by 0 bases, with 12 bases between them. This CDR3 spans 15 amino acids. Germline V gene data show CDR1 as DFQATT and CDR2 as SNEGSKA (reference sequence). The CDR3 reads CSASALQSSYNEQFF. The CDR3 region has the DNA TGCAGTGCTAGTGCCCTGCAAAGCTCCTACAATGAGCAGTTCTTC.

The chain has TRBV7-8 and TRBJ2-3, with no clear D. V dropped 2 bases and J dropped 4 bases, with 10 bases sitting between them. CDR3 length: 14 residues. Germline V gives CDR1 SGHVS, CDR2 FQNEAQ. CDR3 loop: CASSLPRQPDTQYF. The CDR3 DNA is TGTGCCAGCAGCTTACCGAGGCAGCCAGATACGCAGTATTTT.

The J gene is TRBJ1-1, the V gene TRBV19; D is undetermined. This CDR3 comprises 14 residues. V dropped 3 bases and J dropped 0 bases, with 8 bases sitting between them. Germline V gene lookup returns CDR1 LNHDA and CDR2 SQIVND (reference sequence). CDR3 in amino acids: CASSIRGLNTEAFF. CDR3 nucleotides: TGTGCCAGTAGTATTCGAGGGTTGAACACTGAAGCTTTCTTT.

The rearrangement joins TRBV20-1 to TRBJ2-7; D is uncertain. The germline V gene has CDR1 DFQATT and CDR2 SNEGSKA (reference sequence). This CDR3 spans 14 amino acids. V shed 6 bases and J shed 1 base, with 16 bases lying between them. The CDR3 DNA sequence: TGCAGTGCCAAACACAGCAGGAGTTCCTACGAGCAGTACTTC. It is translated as CSAKHSRSSYEQYF.